The 9 T cell receptor beta chains below were found in one sample sequenced in a study of OX40 agonist ivuxolimab in advanced cancers. TCRdb keeps only in-frame clones here, not all; method: immunoSEQ multiplex PCR. The sample contains 60,000 to 85,000 clones, 90% of which appear only once. The specimen was CD4+ or CD8+ T cells sorted from blood, collected in a trial of the OX40 agonist ivuxolimab. Receptor source: an adult with an advanced solid tumor such as melanoma, head and neck, liver or kidney cancer.

This clone was detected only a few times. This chain connects TRBV10-3 to TRBJ2-5; the match to TRBD1 covers 7 bases. CDR1 and CDR2 from the germline V gene are ENHRY and SYGVKD. The CDR3 runs 13 residues. V dropped 8 bases and J dropped 3; count of bases not matched to a gene: 6. The CDR3 reads CAISLGTEETQYF. CDR3 coding DNA: TGTGCCATCTCGCTGGGGACAGAAGAGACCCAGTACTTC.

This rearrangement joins TRBV5-1 to TRBJ2-1; D perhaps matches TRBD2 (6 bases). With 4 bases removed from V and 0 bases from J, the gap between germline ends came to 11 bases. This CDR3 has 15 residues. CDR1 and CDR2 from the germline V gene are SGHRS and YFSETQ. The CDR3 loop reads CASSVRGSSYNEQFF. In DNA form, the CDR3 reads TGCGCCAGCAGCGTACGGGGGAGCTCCTACAATGAGCAGTTCTTC.

The V gene is TRBV19, the J gene TRBJ1-4, with D maybe TRBD1 (6 bases). V was trimmed by 3 bases and J by 4 bases, leaving 9 bases between them. The CDR3 has 14 amino acids. Germline-derived CDR1 and CDR2 are LNHDA and SQIVND (reference sequence). This CDR3 is CASSIGRGNEKLFF. The CDR3 region has the DNA TGTGCCAGTAGTATCGGCAGGGGTAATGAAAAACTGTTTTTT.

The chain is built from TRBV7-2 and TRBJ2-1, with D possibly being TRBD1 (6 bases). V shed 2 bases and J shed 4 bases, with 15 bases lying between them. Per the germline V gene, CDR1 is SGHTA and CDR2 is FQGNSA. CDR3 length equals 16 residues. DNA for the CDR3: TGTGCCAGCAGCTTACTCTCTGGGGGCGGGTACAATGAGCAGTTCTTC. This translates into CASSLLSGGGYNEQFF.

The chain recombines TRBV4-3 with TRBJ2-5, with 14 bases that match TRBD2. Germline CDR1 LGHNA, CDR2 YSLEER. The CDR3 loop spans 18 amino acids. The J segment lost 6 bases and the V segment lost 4 bases, leaving 13 bases of the junction unmatched. The CDR3 here is CASSPTGWGTSGRKTQYF. The CDR3 DNA reads TGCGCCAGCAGCCCGACGGGATGGGGGACTAGCGGGAGAAAGACCCAGTACTTC.

This chain joins TRBV28 and TRBJ2-7, with D possibly being TRBD1 (6 bases). Germline V gives CDR1 MDHEN, CDR2 SYDVKM. The V gene lost 7 bases and the J gene lost 0 bases, with 16 bases spanning the gap. CDR3 length: 15 residues. The CDR3 DNA sequence: TGTGCCAGCACCAAATGGGGGCCAAGCTCCTACGAGCAGTACTTC. It encodes CASTKWGPSSYEQYF.

The rearrangement joins TRBV19 to TRBJ2-1; TRBD1 might be the D (6 bases). The V gene lost 6 bases and the J gene lost 0 bases, with 15 bases spanning the gap. Germline loops: CDR1 LNHDA, CDR2 SQIVND (reference sequence). This CDR3 has 16 residues. Here the CDR3 DNA reads TGTGCCAGTAGCGGGAACAGGGTGCCCTCCTACAATGAGCAGTTCTTC. It is translated as CASSGNRVPSYNEQFF.

This chain joins TRBV29-1 and TRBJ2-3; 8 bases are a match to TRBD2. Germline lookup yields CDR1 SQVTM and CDR2 ANQGSEA. There are 16 residues in the CDR3. With 8 bases clipped from V and 2 bases from J, the junction kept 15 bases outside the gene matches. The CDR3 protein is CSTMRGAGVPTDTQYF. Here the CDR3 DNA reads TGCAGCACCATGCGGGGGGCTGGCGTTCCCACAGATACGCAGTATTTT.

The gene calls are TRBV19 and TRBJ2-3, with D uncertain. The CDR3 is made up of 14 amino acids. V lost 4 bases to trimming and J lost 2 bases, with 10 bases between them. Germline V gives CDR1 LNHDA, CDR2 SQIVND (reference sequence). CDR3 sequence (DNA): TGTGCCAGTAGTAGATTACTGAACACAGATACGCAGTATTTT. The encoded protein is CASSRLLNTDTQYF.